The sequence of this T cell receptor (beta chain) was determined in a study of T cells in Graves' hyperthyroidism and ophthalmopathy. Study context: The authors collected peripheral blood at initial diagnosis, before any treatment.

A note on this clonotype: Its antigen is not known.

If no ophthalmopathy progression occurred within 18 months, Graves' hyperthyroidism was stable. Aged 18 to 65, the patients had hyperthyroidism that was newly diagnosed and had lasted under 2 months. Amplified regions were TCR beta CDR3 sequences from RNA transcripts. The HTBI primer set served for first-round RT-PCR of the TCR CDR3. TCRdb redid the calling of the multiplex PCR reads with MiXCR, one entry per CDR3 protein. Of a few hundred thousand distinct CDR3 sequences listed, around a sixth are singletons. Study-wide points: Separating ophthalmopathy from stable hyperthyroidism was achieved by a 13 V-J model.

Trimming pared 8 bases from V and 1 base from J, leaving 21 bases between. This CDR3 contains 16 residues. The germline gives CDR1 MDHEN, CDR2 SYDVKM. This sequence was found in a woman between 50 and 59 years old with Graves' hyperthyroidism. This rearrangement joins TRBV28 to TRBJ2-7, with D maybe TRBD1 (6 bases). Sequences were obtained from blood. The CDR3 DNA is TGTGCCAGCCCACCTAGTGGGGACACGACTTCCTACGAGCAGTACTTC. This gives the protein CASPPSGDTTSYEQYF.